This T cell receptor (beta chain) was profiled in a study of tissue T cells after allogeneic stem cell transplantation. Background on the study: Pathologist H&E review favored samples with visible lymphocytes for sequencing among multiple samples. General study findings and limits: Across patients, clones rarely overlapped, yet motif clusters were shared tissue-specifically. Blood and spleen captured only part of the tissue TCR repertoire.

The CDR3 is 14 residues long. V lost 4 bases and J 5 bases, leaving 11 bases between the germline ends. Looked up from germline, CDR1 is MGHDK and CDR2 is SYGVNS. Median post-mortem interval was about 10 hours for GI, liver, skin and lymphoid tissues. Only one count was recorded for this clone. Its specificity is unknown. Clones were sequenced by immunoSEQ multiplex PCR, and TCRdb holds only the in-frame ones, with some missing. The sample lists 6,000 to 6,500 clones; roughly 71% were seen once. Specimen: tissue from the stomach, collected at autopsy. The chain uses TRBV25-1 and TRBJ1-4; a weak D match, TRBD1 (6 bases). The sequence was obtained from a woman aged 18 to 55 with breast cancer. The CDR3 reads CASSGGGGNEKLFF. CDR3 bases: TGTGCCAGCAGTGGAGGGGGGGGGAATGAAAAACTGTTTTTT. The whole variable domain, remainder taken from reference TRBV25-1 and TRBJ1-4, is EADIYQTPRYLVIGTGKKITLECSQTMGHDKMYWYQQDPGMELHLIHYSYGVNSTEKGDLSSESTVSRIRTEHFPLTLESARPSHTSQYLCASSGGGGNEKLFFGSGTQLSVL.